The clone carrying this TCR beta chain was found a few times. The data belong to a study of T cell responses to AZD1222 COVID-19 vaccine. V was cut by 3 bases and J by 0 bases, with 10 bases left in between. This CDR3 spans 14 amino acids. From germline, CDR1 is SGDLS and CDR2 YYNGEE. The table came from immunoSEQ multiplex PCR; TCRdb's copy has only in-frame clones and leaves some out. Among 130,000 to 150,000 clones listed, approximately 78% were seen once. The chain recombines TRBV9 with TRBJ2-7, with D unresolved. Sequencing was performed on peripheral blood, taken on day 0 of MenACWY control vaccination. The sequence came from an adult in good health. The CDR3 reads CASSARSSSYEQYF. CDR3 bases: TGTGCCAGCAGCGCCCGGTCCTCCTCCTACGAGCAGTACTTC.